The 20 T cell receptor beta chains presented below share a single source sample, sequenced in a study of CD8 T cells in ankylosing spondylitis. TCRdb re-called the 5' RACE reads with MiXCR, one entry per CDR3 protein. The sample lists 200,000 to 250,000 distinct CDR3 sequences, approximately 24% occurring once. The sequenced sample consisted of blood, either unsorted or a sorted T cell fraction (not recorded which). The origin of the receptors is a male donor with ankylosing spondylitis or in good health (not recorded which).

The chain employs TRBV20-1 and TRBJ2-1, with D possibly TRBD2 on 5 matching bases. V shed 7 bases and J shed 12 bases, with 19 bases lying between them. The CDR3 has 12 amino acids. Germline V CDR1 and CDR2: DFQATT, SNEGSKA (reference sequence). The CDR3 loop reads CSGAISGGGQFF. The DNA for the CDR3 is TGCAGTGGAGCTATTAGTGGAGGAGGGCAGTTCTTC.

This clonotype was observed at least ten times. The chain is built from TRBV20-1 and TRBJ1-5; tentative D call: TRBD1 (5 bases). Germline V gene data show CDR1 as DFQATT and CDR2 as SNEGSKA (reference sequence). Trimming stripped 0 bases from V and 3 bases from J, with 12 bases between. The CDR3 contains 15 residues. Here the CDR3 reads CSARDQQGYNQPQHF. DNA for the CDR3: TGCAGTGCTAGAGATCAGCAGGGATACAATCAGCCCCAGCATTTT.

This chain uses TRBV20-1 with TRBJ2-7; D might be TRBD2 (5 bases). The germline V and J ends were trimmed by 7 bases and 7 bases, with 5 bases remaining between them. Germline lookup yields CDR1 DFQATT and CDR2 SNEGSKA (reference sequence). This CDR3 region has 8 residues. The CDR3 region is CSGGEQYF. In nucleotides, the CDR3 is TGCAGTGGCGGGGAGCAGTACTTC.

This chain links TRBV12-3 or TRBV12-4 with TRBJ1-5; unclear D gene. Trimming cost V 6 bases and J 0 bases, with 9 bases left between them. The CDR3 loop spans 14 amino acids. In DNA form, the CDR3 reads TGTGCCAGCAGCCCAAGAATTAGCAATCAGCCCCAGCATTTT. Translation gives CASSPRISNQPQHF.

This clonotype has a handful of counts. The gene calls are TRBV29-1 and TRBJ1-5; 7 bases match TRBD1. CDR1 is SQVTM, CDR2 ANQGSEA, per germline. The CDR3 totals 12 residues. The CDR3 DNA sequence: TGCAGTACAGGGGACGGAAATCAGCCCCAGCATTTT. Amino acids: CSTGDGNQPQHF.

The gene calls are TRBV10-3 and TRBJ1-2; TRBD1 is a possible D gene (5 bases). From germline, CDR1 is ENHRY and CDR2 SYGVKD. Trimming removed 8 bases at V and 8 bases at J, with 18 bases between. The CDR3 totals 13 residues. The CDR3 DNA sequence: TGTGCCATCGCATGGGACTCTTCGGAAGGCTACACCTTC. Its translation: CAIAWDSSEGYTF.

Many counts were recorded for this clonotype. The CDR3 DNA is TGTGCCAGCAGACGTGGCGGCAATCAGCCCCAGCATTTT. Its protein is CASRRGGNQPQHF. The chain links TRBV12-3 or TRBV12-4 to TRBJ1-5; D remains unclear. The CDR3 totals 13 residues. V gave up 6 bases and J gave up 2 bases, with 8 bases separating them.

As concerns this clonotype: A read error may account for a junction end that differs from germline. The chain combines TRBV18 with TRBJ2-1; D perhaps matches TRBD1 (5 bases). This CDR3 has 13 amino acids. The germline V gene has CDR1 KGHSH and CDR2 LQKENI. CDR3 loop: CASSRVAGLEQLF. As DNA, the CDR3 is TGTGCCAGCTCACGAGTCGCAGGGTTGGAGCAGCTCTTC. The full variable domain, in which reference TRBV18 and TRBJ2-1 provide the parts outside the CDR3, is NAGVMQNPRHLVRRRGQEARLRCSPMKGHSHVYWYRQLPEEGLKFMVYLQKENIIDESGMPKERFSAEFPKEGPSILRIQQVVRGDSAAYFCASSRVAGLEQLFGPGTRLTVL.

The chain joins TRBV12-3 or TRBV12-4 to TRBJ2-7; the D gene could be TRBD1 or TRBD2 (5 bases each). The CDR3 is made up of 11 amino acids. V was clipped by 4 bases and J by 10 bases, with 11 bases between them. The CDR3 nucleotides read TGTGCCAGCAGTTGGCAGGGAGAACAGTACTTC. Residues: CASSWQGEQYF.

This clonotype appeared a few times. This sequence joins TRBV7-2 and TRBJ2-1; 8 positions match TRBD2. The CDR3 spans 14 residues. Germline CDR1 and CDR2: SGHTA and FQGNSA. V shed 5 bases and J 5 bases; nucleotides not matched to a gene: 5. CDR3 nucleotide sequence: TGTGCCAGCAGCCCCCGGGGGGGGAACAATGAGCAGTTCTTC. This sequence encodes CASSPRGGNNEQFF.

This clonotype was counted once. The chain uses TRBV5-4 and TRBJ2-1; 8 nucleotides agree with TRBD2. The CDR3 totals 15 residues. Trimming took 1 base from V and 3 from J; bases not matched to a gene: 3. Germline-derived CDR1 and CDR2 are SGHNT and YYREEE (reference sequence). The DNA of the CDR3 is TGTGCCAGCAGCTTGTTACTAGCGGACTACAATGAGCAGTTCTTC. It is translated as CASSLLLADYNEQFF.

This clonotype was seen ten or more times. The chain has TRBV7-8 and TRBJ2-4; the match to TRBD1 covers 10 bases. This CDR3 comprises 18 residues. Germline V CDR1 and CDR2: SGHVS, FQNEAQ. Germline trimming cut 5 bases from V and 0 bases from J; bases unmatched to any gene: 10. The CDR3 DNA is TGTGCCAGCAGCGGAGACAGGGGGCATCCCCTAGCCAAAAACATTCAGTACTTC. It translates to CASSGDRGHPLAKNIQYF.

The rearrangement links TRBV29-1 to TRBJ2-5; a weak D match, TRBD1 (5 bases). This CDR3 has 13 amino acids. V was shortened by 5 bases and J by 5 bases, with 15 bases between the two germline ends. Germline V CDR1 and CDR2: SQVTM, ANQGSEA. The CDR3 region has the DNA TGCAGCGTTATCCCCTCAGGGCAGGAGACCCAGTACTTC. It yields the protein CSVIPSGQETQYF.

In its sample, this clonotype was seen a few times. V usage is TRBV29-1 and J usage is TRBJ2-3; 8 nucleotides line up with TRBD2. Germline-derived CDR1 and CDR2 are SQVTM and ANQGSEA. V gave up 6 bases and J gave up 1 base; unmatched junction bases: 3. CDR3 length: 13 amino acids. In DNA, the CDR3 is TGCAGCGTCCGGGAGGGGGGCACAGATACGCAGTATTTT. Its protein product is CSVREGGTDTQYF.

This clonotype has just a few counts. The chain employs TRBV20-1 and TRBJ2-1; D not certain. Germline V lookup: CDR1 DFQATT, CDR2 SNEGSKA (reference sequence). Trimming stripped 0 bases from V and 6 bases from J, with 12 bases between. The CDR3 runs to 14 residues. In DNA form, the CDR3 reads TGCAGTGCTAGAGATCTCCTCCGCCCCAATGAGCAGTTCTTC. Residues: CSARDLLRPNEQFF.

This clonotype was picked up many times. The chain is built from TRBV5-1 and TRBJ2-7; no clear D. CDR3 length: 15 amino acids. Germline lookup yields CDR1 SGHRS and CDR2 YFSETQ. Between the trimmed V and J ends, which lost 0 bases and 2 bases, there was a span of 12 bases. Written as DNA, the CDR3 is TGCGCCAGCAGCTTGGACCCGGGCCCGGCCTACGAGCAGTACTTC. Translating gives CASSLDPGPAYEQYF. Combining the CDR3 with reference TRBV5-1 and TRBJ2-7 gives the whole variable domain KAGVTQTPRYLIKTRGQQVTLSCSPISGHRSVSWYQQTPGQGLQFLFEYFSETQRNKGNFPGRFSGRQFSNSRSEMNVSTLELGDSALYLCASSLDPGPAYEQYFGPGTRLTVT.

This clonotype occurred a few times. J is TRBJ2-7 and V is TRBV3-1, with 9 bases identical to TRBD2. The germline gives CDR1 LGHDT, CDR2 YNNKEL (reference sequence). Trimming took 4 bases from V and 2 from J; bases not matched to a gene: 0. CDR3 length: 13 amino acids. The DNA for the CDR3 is TGTGCCAGCAGCCCTAGCGGGACCTACGAGCAGTACTTC. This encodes CASSPSGTYEQYF.

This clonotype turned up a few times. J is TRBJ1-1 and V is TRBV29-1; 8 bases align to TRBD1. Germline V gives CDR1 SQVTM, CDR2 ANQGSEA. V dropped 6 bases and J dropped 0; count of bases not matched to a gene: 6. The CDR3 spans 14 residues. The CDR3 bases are TGCAGCGTCAGTCCGGACAGGGTGAACACTGAAGCTTTCTTT. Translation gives CSVSPDRVNTEAFF.

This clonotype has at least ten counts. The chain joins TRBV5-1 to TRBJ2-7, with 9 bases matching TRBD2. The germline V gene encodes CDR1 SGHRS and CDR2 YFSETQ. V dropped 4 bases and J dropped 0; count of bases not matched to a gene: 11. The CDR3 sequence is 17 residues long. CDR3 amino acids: CASSLRRREGPSYEQYF. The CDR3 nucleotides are TGCGCCAGCAGCCTCCGGCGGCGGGAGGGACCCTCCTACGAGCAGTACTTC.

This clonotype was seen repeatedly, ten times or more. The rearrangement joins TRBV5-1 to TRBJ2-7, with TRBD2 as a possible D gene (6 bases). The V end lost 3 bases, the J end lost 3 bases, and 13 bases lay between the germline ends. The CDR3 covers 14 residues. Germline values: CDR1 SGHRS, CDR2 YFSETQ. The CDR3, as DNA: TGCGCCAGCAGCTCTGCGGGGCAGAGCTACGAGCAGTACTTC. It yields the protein CASSSAGQSYEQYF.